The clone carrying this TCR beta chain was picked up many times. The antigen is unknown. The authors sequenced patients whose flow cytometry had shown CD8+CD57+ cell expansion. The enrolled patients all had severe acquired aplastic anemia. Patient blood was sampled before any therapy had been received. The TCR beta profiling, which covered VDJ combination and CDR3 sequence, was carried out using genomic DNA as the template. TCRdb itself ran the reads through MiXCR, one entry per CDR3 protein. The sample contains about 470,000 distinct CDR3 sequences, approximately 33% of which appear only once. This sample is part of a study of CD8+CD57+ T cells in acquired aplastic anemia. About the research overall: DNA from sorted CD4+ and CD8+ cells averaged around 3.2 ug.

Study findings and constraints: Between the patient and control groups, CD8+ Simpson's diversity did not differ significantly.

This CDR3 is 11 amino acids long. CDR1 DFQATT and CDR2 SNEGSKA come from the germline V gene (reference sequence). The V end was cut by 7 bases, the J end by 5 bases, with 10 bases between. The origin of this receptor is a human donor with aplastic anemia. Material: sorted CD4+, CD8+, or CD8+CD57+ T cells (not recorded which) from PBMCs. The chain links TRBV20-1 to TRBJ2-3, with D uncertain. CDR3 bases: TGCAGTGAACGGTTTGGAGATACGCAGTATTTT. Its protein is CSERFGDTQYF.